This section outlines one TCR beta chain sequence together with its context. The data stem from a study of T cell changes during pregnancy in multiple sclerosis. V was pared by 3 bases and J by 2 bases, with 3 bases of the junction left unmatched. The CDR3 runs to 15 residues. The germline V gene encodes CDR1 MNHEY and CDR2 SVGAGI. Libraries were prepared by immunoSEQ multiplex PCR; TCRdb keeps only in-frame clonotypes and omits some of them. The sample includes more than 30,000 clones, about 91% seen only once; the top ten take about 9.5%. V usage is TRBV6-5 and J usage is TRBJ2-5; 10 nucleotides align to TRBD2. The sequences come from CD8+ T cells from peripheral blood mononuclear cells, collected in the first trimester of pregnancy. The sequence was collected from a female donor with multiple sclerosis, enrolled in a pregnancy study. CDR3 sequence reads: CASSYRTSGQETQYF. The CDR3 nucleotides are TGTGCCAGCAGTTATCGGACTAGCGGACAAGAGACCCAGTACTTC.